These 27 T cell receptor beta chains came from one sample sequenced in a study of identical twins. A single record per CDR3 protein comes from TCRdb applying MiXCR to the 5' RACE reads. This repertoire shows hundreds of thousands of distinct CDR3 sequences, under 8.5% found once; its top ten account for around 1.6%. These data also featured in a second study, about yellow fever vaccine responses in identical twins.

Material: PBMCs. The receptors here all came from a woman younger than 35 in good health.

The sample holds a few counts of this clonotype. The chain links TRBV27 to TRBJ2-1; D uncertain. There are 18 residues in the CDR3. Germline CDR1 and CDR2: MNHEY and SMNVEV (reference sequence). V was pared by 3 bases and J by 0 bases, with 18 bases between. The CDR3 DNA reads TGTGCCAGCAGTTTTAGGAGCCCGACGGGTCGCTCCTACAATGAGCAGTTCTTC. Amino acids: CASSFRSPTGRSYNEQFF.

This clonotype was observed a few times. CDR3 nucleotides: TGTGCCAGCAGCGCGGGGACCGCCGGTGAGCAGTTCTTC. This sequence encodes CASSAGTAGEQFF. The chain is built from TRBV9 and TRBJ2-1; D may correspond to TRBD1 or TRBD2 (5 bases each). Germline V gene lookup returns CDR1 SGDLS and CDR2 YYNGEE. This CDR3 contains 13 residues. Trimming removed 3 bases at V and 9 bases at J, with 13 bases between.

This clonotype was recorded many times. J is TRBJ1-6 and V is TRBV3-1; 8 bases are shared with TRBD1. The CDR3 has 18 residues. Looked up from germline, CDR1 is LGHDT and CDR2 is YNNKEL (reference sequence). J gave up 7 bases and V 0 bases, and 11 bases lay outside the gene matches. The CDR3: CASSQDQPGTGGNSPLHF. The CDR3 bases are TGTGCCAGCAGCCAAGACCAACCCGGGACAGGAGGAAATTCACCCCTCCACTTT.

This rearrangement joins TRBV7-9 to TRBJ2-7, with 9 bases that match TRBD1. V was pared by 5 bases and J by 5 bases, with 10 bases of the junction left unmatched. The germline CDR1 and CDR2 sequences are SEHNR and FQNEAQ (reference sequence). CDR3 length: 15 residues. The CDR3 here is CASSPPGTGINEQYF. The CDR3 region has the DNA TGTGCCAGCAGCCCCCCCGGGACAGGGATCAACGAGCAGTACTTC.

The V and J genes are TRBV7-2 and TRBJ2-1; TRBD1 might be the D (6 bases). The ends were cut back, 2 bases at V and 2 bases at J, with 16 bases in the middle. CDR1 and CDR2 from the germline V gene are SGHTA and FQGNSA. The CDR3 contains 17 residues. CDR3 in DNA: TGTGCCAGCAGCTTATGGGGACGGGACACTACCTACAATGAGCAGTTCTTC. Protein: CASSLWGRDTTYNEQFF.

This clonotype came up a few times. V usage is TRBV3-1 and J usage is TRBJ2-3, with D possibly TRBD2 on 5 matching bases. CDR1 and CDR2 from the germline V gene are LGHDT and YNNKEL (reference sequence). This CDR3 is 14 amino acids long. With 7 bases removed from V and 6 bases from J, the gap between germline ends came to 17 bases. Here the CDR3 DNA reads TGTGCCAGCAAACTGGCGGGTTCATCTGATACGCAGTATTTT. Encoded protein: CASKLAGSSDTQYF.

This clonotype was counted a few times. This rearrangement joins TRBV4-1 to TRBJ2-5; 7 bases match TRBD1. Germline lookup yields CDR1 MGHRA and CDR2 YSYEKL. The V gene end was trimmed by 0 bases and the J gene end by 0 bases; junction bases not matched to a gene: 7. This CDR3 contains 17 residues. The chain's CDR3 is CASSQDLDRINQETQYF. CDR3 nucleotides: TGCGCCAGCAGCCAAGATTTGGACAGGATAAACCAAGAGACCCAGTACTTC.

This clonotype occurred a few times. The V and J genes are TRBV4-1 and TRBJ2-4; D perhaps matches TRBD1 (6 bases). The V end lost 1 base, the J end lost 8 bases, and 12 bases lay between the germline ends. Germline V gene sequence: CDR1 MGHRA, CDR2 YSYEKL. CDR3 length: 14 residues. The CDR3 region is CASSQVGAGDIQYF. CDR3 nucleotides: TGCGCCAGCAGCCAAGTCGGTGCAGGGGACATTCAGTACTTC.

This clonotype was recorded at least ten times. The rearrangement links TRBV12-3 or TRBV12-4 to TRBJ2-2, with 7 positions matching TRBD1. The CDR3 sequence is 14 residues long. The trim removed 4 bases at V and 5 bases at J, leaving 4 bases unmatched. The CDR3 nucleotides read TGTGCCAGCAGTTCCGGGACAGCGACCGGGGAGCTGTTTTTT. As protein: CASSSGTATGELFF.

There are many counts of this clonotype. This rearrangement joins TRBV7-9 to TRBJ2-7; 7 positions match TRBD2. Germline V CDR1 and CDR2: SEHNR, FQNEAQ (reference sequence). The CDR3 loop spans 13 amino acids. V lost 5 bases to trimming and J lost 2 bases; unmatched junction nucleotides: 3. The CDR3 reads CASSETSAYEQYF. The CDR3 DNA reads TGTGCCAGCAGCGAAACTAGCGCCTACGAGCAGTACTTC.

In its sample, this clonotype was seen many times. The V and J genes are TRBV29-1 and TRBJ1-1, with a tentative D call TRBD1 (5 bases). This CDR3 contains 11 residues. V lost 0 bases to trimming and J lost 10 bases, with 9 bases between them. Germline V lookup: CDR1 SQVTM, CDR2 ANQGSEA. CDR3 sequence reads: CSVEDWGGAFF. CDR3 in DNA: TGCAGCGTTGAAGATTGGGGGGGAGCTTTCTTT.

The CDR3 here is CASSPGQGSRGGYTF. CDR3 nucleotides: TGTGCCAGCAGCCCGGGACAGGGTTCGAGGGGGGGCTACACCTTC. The chain employs TRBV6-1 and TRBJ1-2; 9 bases agree with TRBD1. V lost 6 bases to trimming and J lost 8 bases; unmatched junction nucleotides: 13. The CDR3 covers 15 residues. Looked up from germline, CDR1 is MNHNS and CDR2 is SASEGT.

This clonotype was observed a few times. The rearrangement joins TRBV6-2 or TRBV6-3 to TRBJ2-2; D is possibly TRBD2 (6 bases). The CDR3 consists of 16 residues. Germline V gives CDR1 MNHEY, CDR2 SVGEGT. The V and J ends lost 4 bases and 5 bases respectively, with 17 bases between them. The chain's CDR3 is CASSSLRFGGTGELFF. In DNA form, the CDR3 reads TGTGCCAGCAGTTCCCTCCGGTTTGGGGGGACCGGGGAGCTGTTTTTT.

The V gene is TRBV29-1, the J gene TRBJ2-1, with no clear D. V shed 1 base and J shed 9 bases, with 7 bases lying between them. Germline V CDR1 and CDR2: SQVTM, ANQGSEA. The CDR3 spans 11 residues. This CDR3 reads CSVEGRLEQFF. DNA of the CDR3: TGCAGCGTTGAAGGCCGACTTGAGCAGTTCTTC.

This clonotype was counted between two and nine times. The chain couples TRBV5-6 to TRBJ2-1; the D gene is possibly TRBD2 (6 bases). Germline V gene lookup returns CDR1 SGHDT and CDR2 YYEEEE. This CDR3 spans 14 amino acids. With 4 bases removed from V and 9 bases from J, the gap between germline ends came to 17 bases. CDR3 bases: TGTGCCAGCAGCCAGGGACTCGCGAACCGTGAGCAGTTCTTC. Its translation is CASSQGLANREQFF.

The chain uses TRBV3-1 and TRBJ2-2; 8 nucleotides match TRBD2. This CDR3 contains 15 residues. V dropped 7 bases and J dropped 3; count of bases not matched to a gene: 7. The V gene's germline CDR1 is LGHDT and CDR2 YNNKEL (reference sequence). CDR3 protein: CASNSIAGYTGELFF. CDR3 nucleotides: TGTGCCAGCAATTCCATAGCGGGATACACCGGGGAGCTGTTTTTT. Combining the CDR3 with reference TRBV3-1 and TRBJ2-2 gives the whole variable domain DTAVSQTPKYLVTQMGNDKSIKCEQNLGHDTMYWYKQDSKKFLKIMFSYNNKELIINETVPNRFSPKSPDKAHLNLHINSLELGDSAVYFCASNSIAGYTGELFFGEGSRLTVL.

This clonotype has just a few counts. The chain employs TRBV4-2 and TRBJ2-6, with D maybe TRBD1 (5 bases). Germline-derived CDR1 and CDR2 are LGHNA and YNFKEQ. The CDR3 extends over 17 amino acids. Trimming pared 0 bases from V and 4 bases from J, leaving 13 bases between. The CDR3 region has the DNA TGTGCCAGCAGCCAAGATGGGCAGGGTATGGGGGCCAACGTCCTGACTTTC. Amino acid sequence: CASSQDGQGMGANVLTF.

This clonotype was detected ten times or more. The chain employs TRBV4-1 and TRBJ2-1, with TRBD2 identical over 13 bases. Germline-derived CDR1 and CDR2 are MGHRA and YSYEKL. Trimming removed 1 base from V and 4 bases from J; junction bases left unmatched: 4. This CDR3 has 17 amino acids. The CDR3 sequence is CASSQASLAGGYNEQFF. The CDR3 coding sequence is TGCGCCAGCAGCCAAGCATCACTAGCGGGGGGGTACAATGAGCAGTTCTTC.

The chain employs TRBV3-1 and TRBJ2-1; a weak D match, TRBD1 (6 bases). The CDR3 runs to 14 residues. CDR1 LGHDT and CDR2 YNNKEL come from the germline V gene (reference sequence). Trimming pared 1 base from V and 8 bases from J, leaving 12 bases between. The CDR3, as DNA: TGTGCCAGCAGCCAAGGAGGGGGAGTCTATGAGCAGTTCTTC. It codes for CASSQGGGVYEQFF.

This clonotype was seen only a few times. The chain employs TRBV20-1 and TRBJ2-7; TRBD1 aligns across 9 bases. CDR3 length: 16 amino acids. Trimming removed 5 bases from V and 4 bases from J; junction bases left unmatched: 15. The V gene's germline CDR1 is DFQATT and CDR2 SNEGSKA (reference sequence). The CDR3 DNA follows: TGCAGTGCTGCCCAGGTTTTTACGACAGGGGGGTACGAGCAGTACGTC. Amino acids: CSAAQVFTTGGYEQYV.

This clonotype was detected many times. This rearrangement joins TRBV3-1 to TRBJ1-2, with D perhaps TRBD1 (6 bases). Germline V CDR1 and CDR2: LGHDT, YNNKEL (reference sequence). This CDR3 region has 14 residues. V gave up 3 bases and J gave up 8 bases, with 16 bases separating them. In nucleotides, the CDR3 is TGTGCCAGCAGCCATCTAGAGGGGGGAAAAGGCTACACCTTC. Translated, it gives CASSHLEGGKGYTF.

This clonotype has at least ten counts. The junction departs from germline at one end; a sequencing error may be responsible. This sequence joins TRBV5-1 and TRBJ2-7; 8 nucleotides agree with TRBD1. Germline CDR1 SGHRS, CDR2 YFSETQ. The CDR3 is 14 residues long. The DNA for the CDR3 is TGTGCCAGCAGCCTCGGACAGGGATCCTACGAGCAGTACTTC. It specifies CASSLGQGSYEQYF.

This clonotype was detected a few times. This chain joins TRBV9 and TRBJ2-3; D is unresolved. Germline lookup yields CDR1 SGDLS and CDR2 YYNGEE. With 0 bases removed from V and 5 bases from J, the gap between germline ends came to 10 bases. The CDR3 has 14 amino acids. Here the CDR3 reads CASSVEPAGDTQYF. The CDR3 coding sequence is TGTGCCAGCAGCGTAGAACCCGCCGGAGATACGCAGTATTTT.

This clonotype was picked up many times. V gene TRBV5-1 combines with J gene TRBJ2-7; either TRBD1 or TRBD2 may supply D (5 bases each). V gave up 1 base and J gave up 5 bases, with 22 bases separating them. The CDR3 covers 17 residues. In germline, CDR1 is SGHRS, CDR2 YFSETQ. CDR3 amino acids: CASSLWGPVRVEDEQYF. CDR3 sequence (DNA): TGCGCCAGCAGCTTGTGGGGACCCGTGAGGGTGGAGGACGAGCAGTACTTC.

This clonotype has more than one count but fewer than ten. This chain uses TRBV11-2 with TRBJ2-7; TRBD2 matches at 7 bases. Trimming at V came to 4 bases and at J to 3 bases, leaving 6 bases not matched to a gene. The CDR3 has 14 residues. Germline CDR1 SGHAT, CDR2 FQNNGV. The chain's CDR3 is CASSSRLASYEQYF. The DNA of the CDR3 is TGTGCCAGCAGCTCCAGACTAGCTAGCTACGAGCAGTACTTC. The whole variable domain, filled in from reference TRBV11-2 and TRBJ2-7, reads EAGVAQSPRYKIIEKRQSVAFWCNPISGHATLYWYQQILGQGPKLLIQFQNNGVVDDSQLPKDRFSAERLKGVDSTLKIQPAKLEDSAVYLCASSSRLASYEQYFGPGTRLTVT.

This clonotype was recorded a few times. The chain is built from TRBV11-2 and TRBJ2-3; TRBD2 agrees at 13 bases. The germline CDR1 and CDR2 sequences are SGHAT and FQNNGV. This CDR3 contains 18 residues. With 1 base clipped from V and 8 bases from J, the junction kept 12 bases outside the gene matches. The CDR3 spells CASSLGWVGGTSGATQYF. For the CDR3, the DNA is TGTGCCAGCAGCTTAGGTTGGGTTGGGGGGACTAGCGGGGCTACGCAGTATTTT. The full variable domain, rest sourced from reference TRBV11-2 and TRBJ2-3, is EAGVAQSPRYKIIEKRQSVAFWCNPISGHATLYWYQQILGQGPKLLIQFQNNGVVDDSQLPKDRFSAERLKGVDSTLKIQPAKLEDSAVYLCASSLGWVGGTSGATQYFGPGTRLTVL.

This chain uses TRBV14 with TRBJ2-1, with 7 nucleotides matching TRBD1. Germline V gives CDR1 SGHDN, CDR2 FVKESK. V lost 0 bases and J lost 6; bases outside the gene matches: 8. The CDR3 consists of 16 residues. The CDR3 coding sequence is TGTGCCAGCAGCCAAGATAAAGGGGGCGCCCCCAATGAGCAGTTCTTC. Translated, it gives CASSQDKGGAPNEQFF.